This is a list of T cell receptor beta chains from one sample in a study of T cell repertoires in cytomegalovirus infection. The antigens these receptors bind are not known. TCRdb analysed the reads with MiXCR anew, one entry per CDR3 protein. The sample has about 920,000 distinct CDR3 sequences, approximately 31% seen once. The sequencing here drew on cultured CD8+ T cells from PBMCs, taken from culture after CMV antigen stimulation. All receptors come from a human donor in good health (CMV status not recorded). Some clones in this sample may be carry-over from other donors' samples. The CDR3 runs from the conserved cysteine through the conserved F or W. Fields, in order: D gene, clone size, V gene, J gene, CDR3 protein, CDR3 DNA. The D gene is left open where the match is weak. Some rows mark clone size as missing; the rest say once, few, many or name a class of expanded clone.

-	many	TRBV7-6	TRBJ1-2	CASSPRAGQNYGYTF	TGTGCCAGCAGCCCCCGAGCCGGACAGAACTATGGCTACACCTTC
-	few	TRBV2	TRBJ2-3	CASSEGSRRPSTDTQYF	TGTGCCAGCAGTGAAGGAAGTCGACGGCCTAGCACAGATACGCAGTATTTT
-	-	TRBV6-1	TRBJ2-7	CATYSLRQDSYEQYF	TGTGCCACCTACTCGCTGAGACAGGATTCCTACGAGCAGTACTTC
TRBD2	few	TRBV9	TRBJ2-1	CASSVATAGGGNEQFF	TGTGCCAGCAGCGTAGCTACGGCGGGGGGTGGTAATGAGCAGTTCTTC
-	few	TRBV28	TRBJ1-6	CASSLNYGWRDSPLHF	TGTGCCAGCAGTTTAAATTACGGTTGGAGGGATTCACCCCTCCACTTT
TRBD1	once	TRBV27	TRBJ1-1	CASRETGALNTEAFF	TGTGCCAGCAGAGAAACAGGGGCCCTAAACACTGAAGCTTTCTTT
-	-	TRBV6-5	TRBJ2-5	CASRVSGQRETQYF	TGTGCCAGCAGAGTGAGTGGGCAGAGAGAGACCCAGTACTTC
-	few	TRBV7-2	TRBJ1-5	CASSLAGVGGIQPQHF	TGTGCCAGCAGCTTAGCGGGGGTCGGAGGGATTCAGCCCCAGCATTTT
TRBD1	few	TRBV4-1	TRBJ2-7	CASSPRTGGRYEQYF	TGCGCCAGCAGCCCACGGACAGGGGGGCGCTACGAGCAGTACTTC
TRBD1	many	TRBV7-8	TRBJ2-3	CASSLDVWTGLRTDTQYF	TGTGCCAGCAGCTTAGACGTTTGGACAGGGCTACGCACAGATACGCAGTATTTT
-	-	TRBV12-3/TRBV12-4	TRBJ2-3	CASSLDPYTQYF	TGTGCCAGCAGTTTAGACCCCTATACGCAGTATTTT
TRBD1	-	TRBV3-1	TRBJ1-2	CASRDTGTGGVGYTF	TGTGCCAGCAGGGATACCGGGACAGGGGGCGTCGGCTACACCTTC
TRBD1	-	TRBV19	TRBJ1-2	CATLDRNRGYTF	TGTGCCACCCTGGACAGGAACCGGGGCTACACCTTC
-	-	TRBV28	TRBJ2-1	CASASGGEQFF	TGTGCCAGCGCTTCCGGCGGTGAGCAGTTCTTC
-	-	TRBV7-2	TRBJ1-3	CASSSLRGANGNTIYF	TGTGCCAGCAGCTCGTTGAGAGGGGCGAACGGAAACACCATATATTTT
TRBD1	-	TRBV27	TRBJ2-7	CASRLGDRADEQYF	TGTGCCAGCAGACTTGGGGACAGGGCCGACGAGCAGTACTTC
-	few	TRBV12-3/TRBV12-4	TRBJ2-2	CAMSTNTGELFF	TGTGCCATGTCGACGAACACCGGGGAGCTGTTTTTT
-	few	TRBV7-6	TRBJ2-1	CASSLVWGPLYNEQFF	TGTGCCAGCAGCTTAGTGTGGGGGCCCCTCTACAATGAGCAGTTCTTC